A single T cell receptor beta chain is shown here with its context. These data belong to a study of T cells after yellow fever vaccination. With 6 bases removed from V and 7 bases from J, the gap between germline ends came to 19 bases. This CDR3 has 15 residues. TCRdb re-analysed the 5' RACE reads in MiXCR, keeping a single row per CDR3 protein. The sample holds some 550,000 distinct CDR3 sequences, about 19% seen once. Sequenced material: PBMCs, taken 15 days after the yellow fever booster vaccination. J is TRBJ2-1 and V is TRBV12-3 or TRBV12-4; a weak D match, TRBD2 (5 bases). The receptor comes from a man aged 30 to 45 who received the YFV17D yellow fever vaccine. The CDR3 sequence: CASSKGLLDGNEQFF. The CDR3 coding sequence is TGTGCCAGCAGCAAAGGACTCCTAGACGGTAATGAGCAGTTCTTC.